This TCR beta chain was found in a study of CD8+CD57+ T cells in acquired aplastic anemia (dated 2018 in TCRdb). Study-level background: On average, sorted CD4+ and CD8+ cells yielded about 3 ug of extracted DNA, with a range of about 0.17 to 27.4 ug. Healthy donor samples averaged approximately 10 million reads for CD4+ and about 12 million for CD8+ cells. Here is what the overall study found, with its caveats: Some 31 CD8+ CDR3 sequences were shared between patients and controls but appeared highly expressed in patients and within their immunodominant clones. Between patients and healthy controls, no significant difference in CD8+ Simpson's diversity was found (P=0.060).

Genomic DNA was used as template for profiling of TCR beta VDJ combinations and CDR3 sequences. An Illumina HiSeq 2000 was the platform used for TCR repertoire sequencing. Per the original workflow: TRBV/TRBJ rearrangement plots, CDR3 size and DJ length profiles, and Simpson's diversity index were used to assess repertoires. The most abundant DNA sequence in the deep sequencing data was taken as the immunodominant clone. CDR3 amino acid sequences were checked for sharing between subjects and were compared against published repertoires and the VDJdb database. Starting from the raw public reads, TCRdb applied fastp trimming at Q25, assembled clones with MiXCR and retained in-frame beta chains. Rows matching on CDR3 protein sequence are summarized as one entry with the most common DNA and genes. The V and J calls were not made by the authors but by TCRdb's processing. Recorded for this sample are about 190,000 distinct CDR3 sequences; about 53% of them occurred a single time. The top ten constitute about 16% of the sample.

TCR repertoires of sorted CD4+ and CD8+ blood T cells from severe aplastic anemia patients and healthy subjects were deep-sequenced in the study. Ficoll-Paque density gradient centrifugation was used to isolate peripheral blood mononuclear cells. Before DNA extraction, CD4+ and CD8+ T cells were sorted by FACS or by magnetic beads. A note on this clonotype: What antigen it recognizes has not been identified. Base-call qualities are not available, and no considerably larger clone is one nucleotide away.

This sequence originates from a human donor in good health, serving as a control. Source material: sorted CD4+, CD8+, or CD8+CD57+ T cells (not recorded which) from PBMCs.

The sequenced DNA is TGTGCCACCAGCAGAGACCCCGGAGTGGAGACCCAGCATTTT. Translated, it gives CATSRDPGVETQHF. The V gene is TRBV15 and the J gene is TRBJ1-5, with no D gene named confidently. Via the germline V gene (reference sequence), CDR1 is LNHNV and CDR2 YYDKDF. Including the terminal cysteine and phenylalanine, the CDR3 comprises 14 residues. This entry keeps only the CDR3 DNA: 42 bases, framed from base 1. V lost 0 bases and J lost 11 bases; the stretch between them is 14 bases long.